These 14 T cell receptor beta chains originate from one sample sequenced in a study of blood T cell repertoires in COVID-19 (TCRdb year 2020). Libraries came from the immunoSEQ multiplex PCR assay. Held by TCRdb, this immuneACCESS table contains in-frame sequences only and omits some clones. Under half of the omission traces to an unresolved V gene where checked; the cause of the rest is unknown. The sample table holds roughly 250,000 clones, of which 75% to 90% were seen once. The ten biggest clones cover roughly 3.6% of the sample. Sequenced sample: peripheral blood. These receptors all come from a woman aged 35 to 49 with acute or convalescent COVID-19.

This chain uses TRBV12-3 or TRBV12-4 with TRBJ1-2; D unclear. V was clipped by 5 bases and J by 8 bases, with 9 bases between them. This CDR3 is 11 amino acids long. CDR3 nucleotide sequence: TGTGCCAGCAGTCTCAGTCAGGGCTACACCTTC. Translation gives CASSLSQGYTF.

This clone was observed a single time. The CDR3 DNA reads TGTGCCTGGACCCGGTCTAGGGATACGCAGTATTTT. Encoded protein: CAWTRSRDTQYF. The chain joins TRBV30 to TRBJ2-3, with D hard to call. The germline V gene has CDR1 GTSNPN and CDR2 SVGIG (reference sequence). Trimming took 4 bases from V and 6 from J, leaving 11 bases between them. The CDR3 loop spans 12 amino acids.

The chain employs TRBV9 and TRBJ1-4; TRBD1 aligns across 9 bases. The V gene end was trimmed by 3 bases and the J gene end by 7 bases; junction bases not matched to a gene: 7. From germline, CDR1 is SGDLS and CDR2 YYNGEE. The CDR3 is 15 residues long. CDR3 nucleotides: TGTGCCAGCAGCGCACCGGGACAGGGAAGTGAAAAACTGTTTTTT. It translates to CASSAPGQGSEKLFF.

Here the CDR3 reads CASSTTGGGGYTF. The CDR3 DNA reads TGTGCCAGTAGCACCACAGGGGGGGGTGGCTACACCTTC. This chain uses TRBV19 with TRBJ1-2; 8 bases fit TRBD1. The trim removed 6 bases at V and 7 bases at J, leaving 7 bases unmatched. The CDR3 sequence is 13 residues long. Germline CDR1 is LNHDA and CDR2 is SQIVND (reference sequence).

V gene TRBV11-2 combines with J gene TRBJ1-6; a possible D gene is TRBD1 (6 bases). Trimming pared 5 bases from V and 4 bases from J, leaving 12 bases between. Germline-derived CDR1 and CDR2 are SGHAT and FQNNGV. The CDR3 totals 15 residues. CDR3 DNA sequence: TGTGCCAGCAGCCGCGACAGGATATATAATTCACCCCTCCACTTT. As protein: CASSRDRIYNSPLHF. The entire variable domain, with the rest obtained from reference TRBV11-2 and TRBJ1-6, is as follows: EAGVAQSPRYKIIEKRQSVAFWCNPISGHATLYWYQQILGQGPKLLIQFQNNGVVDDSQLPKDRFSAERLKGVDSTLKIQPAKLEDSAVYLCASSRDRIYNSPLHFGNGTRLTVT.

The chain employs TRBV6-2 or TRBV6-3 and TRBJ2-7; 8 bases agree with TRBD1. This CDR3 has 12 amino acids. The germline V gene encodes CDR1 MNHEY and CDR2 SVGEGT. The CDR3 sequence is CASSYSRGQVLV. The DNA of the CDR3 is TGTGCCAGCAGTTACTCGCGGGGACAGGTCCTCGTC.

This chain uses TRBV14 with TRBJ2-1; the match to TRBD2 covers 13 bases. Germline lookup yields CDR1 SGHDN and CDR2 FVKESK. This CDR3 contains 15 residues. The V gene end was trimmed by 5 bases and the J gene end by 4 bases; junction bases not matched to a gene: 2. CDR3 residues: CASSSLAGGYNEQFF. The CDR3 DNA is TGTGCCAGCAGCTCACTAGCGGGGGGGTACAATGAGCAGTTCTTC.

V gene TRBV12-5 combines with J gene TRBJ2-2; no firm D call. V lost 8 bases and J 1 base, leaving 5 bases between the germline ends. Germline loops: CDR1 LGHNT, CDR2 FRNRAP. This CDR3 comprises 12 residues. The CDR3 nucleotides are TGTGCTAGTCGGGTGAACACCGGGGAGCTGTTTTTT. Protein: CASRVNTGELFF.

This chain connects TRBV4-1 to TRBJ1-1; TRBD1 might be the D (6 bases). V was clipped by 4 bases and J by 4 bases, with 16 bases between them. Germline CDR1 MGHRA, CDR2 YSYEKL. This CDR3 comprises 15 residues. CDR3 amino acids: CASSLSGGGGTEAFF. The DNA for the CDR3 is TGCGCCAGCAGCCTAAGTGGGGGCGGGGGCACTGAAGCTTTCTTT.

This chain links TRBV25-1 with TRBJ2-3; the match to TRBD2 covers 10 bases. Germline V CDR1 and CDR2: MGHDK, SYGVNS. The V gene end was trimmed by 5 bases and the J gene end by 5 bases; junction bases not matched to a gene: 4. This CDR3 is 14 amino acids long. As DNA, the CDR3 is TGTGCCAGCAGTTCTTCTAGCGGGGGAGATACGCAGTATTTT. Translating it yields CASSSSSGGDTQYF. The full variable domain, completed using reference TRBV25-1 and TRBJ2-3, is EADIYQTPRYLVIGTGKKITLECSQTMGHDKMYWYQQDPGMELHLIHYSYGVNSTEKGDLSSESTVSRIRTEHFPLTLESARPSHTSQYLCASSSSSGGDTQYFGPGTRLTVL.

J is TRBJ1-2 and V is TRBV4-1; no clear D. Germline lookup yields CDR1 MGHRA and CDR2 YSYEKL. This CDR3 has 13 residues. The ends were cut back, 3 bases at V and 3 bases at J, with 8 bases in the middle. The CDR3 nucleotides read TGCGCCAGCAGCCAGGTGCAGTACTATGGCTACACCTTC. Residues: CASSQVQYYGYTF.

The chain recombines TRBV25-1 with TRBJ1-3; 9 bases map to TRBD1. Germline V gene lookup returns CDR1 MGHDK and CDR2 SYGVNS. The V gene end was trimmed by 4 bases and the J gene end by 2 bases; junction bases not matched to a gene: 3. The CDR3 sequence is 15 residues long. CDR3 sequence (DNA): TGTGCCAGCAGTGTAGGGACAGGGCCTGGAAACACCATATATTTT. It is translated as CASSVGTGPGNTIYF.

The V call is TRBV3-1 (or the pseudogene TRBV3-2), the J call TRBJ1-2; TRBD1 aligns across 7 bases. CDR3 size: 14 residues. J gave up 8 bases and V 7 bases, and 13 bases lay outside the gene matches. Looked up from germline, CDR1 is LGHDT and CDR2 is YNNKEL (reference sequence). The CDR3 DNA reads as TGTGCCAGCACCACGCGAGAGGGGGCGCGAGGCTACACCTTC. Protein sequence: CASTTREGARGYTF.

The CDR3 loop reads CASSGEAGINQPQHF. Written as DNA, the CDR3 is TGTGCCAGCAGTGGTGAGGCAGGGATCAATCAGCCCCAGCATTTT. J is TRBJ1-5 and V is TRBV6-4, with a possible D match to TRBD1 (5 bases). Per germline, CDR1 MRHNA and CDR2 SNTAGT. Trimming removed 4 bases at V and 3 bases at J, with 13 bases between. The CDR3 covers 15 residues.